Following are 17 T cell receptor beta chains from one sample sequenced in a study of blood T cells in healthy people across ages. A second PCR, run for roughly 7 to 11 cycles, used a sample-barcoded 5' primer plus a J-beta primer mix. TCRdb called the 5' RACE reads again in MiXCR, with one record for every CDR3 protein. The table has about 730,000 distinct CDR3 sequences, around 46% seen once; the top ten hold 20% to 25%. Sequencing was carried out using blood. All receptors derive from a woman aged 60-70 years in good health.

V is TRBV3-1 and J is TRBJ1-4, with D perhaps TRBD1 (5 bases). The CDR3 runs 14 residues. The V end lost 1 base, the J end lost 8 bases, and 11 bases lay between the germline ends. Germline CDR1 and CDR2: LGHDT and YNNKEL (reference sequence). CDR3 sequence (DNA): TGTGCCAGCAGCCAAGTCATGGGACCCGAAAAACTGTTTTTT. Translation: CASSQVMGPEKLFF.

This clonotype has just a few counts. The chain links TRBV5-1 to TRBJ2-5; no clear D gene. The CDR3 runs to 14 residues. Germline CDR1 reads SGHRS; CDR2 reads YFSETQ. Trimming stripped 1 base from V and 5 bases from J, with 12 bases between. The CDR3 region has the DNA TGCGCCAGCAGCTTGAGGAGTACGGAGGAGACCCAGTACTTC. Translated, it gives CASSLRSTEETQYF.

CDR3 region: CSVLLGAPNSPLHF. The CDR3 region has the DNA TGCAGCGTTTTATTAGGGGCCCCGAATTCACCCCTCCACTTT. J is TRBJ1-6 and V is TRBV29-1, with D tentatively TRBD1 (5 bases). Germline-derived CDR1 and CDR2 are SQVTM and ANQGSEA. There are 14 residues in the CDR3. V shed 5 bases and J shed 7 bases, with 15 bases lying between them.

This sequence joins TRBV12-3 or TRBV12-4 and TRBJ1-1; perhaps TRBD1 as D (5 bases). The CDR3 is made up of 18 amino acids. V gave up 7 bases and J gave up 3 bases, with 27 bases separating them. The CDR3 is CASTNLRAGSRRDTEAFF. The CDR3 DNA sequence: TGTGCCAGCACTAACTTAAGGGCAGGGTCAAGGCGGGACACTGAAGCTTTCTTT.

This chain links TRBV20-1 with TRBJ1-1; TRBD1 matches 7 bases. V was clipped by 1 base and J by 4 bases; unmatched bases: 9. This CDR3 has 15 amino acids. Germline-derived CDR1 and CDR2 are DFQATT and SNEGSKA (reference sequence). CDR3 DNA: TGCAGTGCTAGAGTCCGACAGGGAAGAGGCACTGAAGCTTTCTTT. Protein sequence: CSARVRQGRGTEAFF.

This clonotype has only a few counts. This sequence joins TRBV9 and TRBJ2-3; 10 nucleotides line up with TRBD2. V lost 0 bases, J lost 2 bases, and 6 bases stayed unmatched. This CDR3 spans 17 amino acids. Per the germline V gene, CDR1 is SGDLS and CDR2 is YYNGEE. CDR3 coding DNA: TGTGCCAGCAGCGTAGGCCTAGCGGGGGAAGTCACAGATACGCAGTATTTT. Its translation is CASSVGLAGEVTDTQYF.

V is TRBV11-2 and J is TRBJ1-2; D ambiguous. Germline values: CDR1 SGHAT, CDR2 FQNNGV. This CDR3 comprises 15 residues. The germline V and J ends were trimmed by 5 bases and 0 bases, with 13 bases remaining between them. CDR3 loop: CASSPRTAPNYGYTF. CDR3 sequence (DNA): TGTGCCAGCAGCCCCCGGACGGCACCTAACTATGGCTACACCTTC.

This chain uses TRBV7-2 with TRBJ2-7; 10 nucleotides match TRBD1. Trimming at V came to 3 bases and at J to 2 bases, leaving 7 bases not matched to a gene. The CDR3 length is 16 residues. Germline CDR1 reads SGHTA; CDR2 reads FQGNSA. The CDR3 sequence is CASSFLPGQGTYEQYF. In DNA form, the CDR3 reads TGTGCCAGCAGCTTTCTGCCGGGACAGGGGACCTACGAGCAGTACTTC. Variable domain in full (rest from reference TRBV7-2 and TRBJ2-7): GAGVSQSPSNKVTEKGKDVELRCDPISGHTALYWYRQSLGQGLEFLIYFQGNSAPDKSGLPSDRFSAERTGGSVSTLTIQRTQQEDSAVYLCASSFLPGQGTYEQYFGPGTRLTVT.

This clonotype has a handful of counts. The chain carries TRBV3-1 and TRBJ2-3, with TRBD2 matching 10 bases. Germline V CDR1 and CDR2: LGHDT, YNNKEL (reference sequence). With V trimmed by 2 bases and J by 2 bases, 4 bases remained unmatched. CDR3 size: 16 residues. This CDR3 reads CASSQSSGGATDTQYF. The CDR3 bases are TGTGCCAGCAGCCAATCAAGCGGGGGGGCCACAGATACGCAGTATTTT.

This sequence joins TRBV29-1 and TRBJ1-3; D is unresolved. The germline V and J ends were trimmed by 5 bases and 0 bases, with 5 bases remaining between them. The CDR3 has 12 residues. In germline, CDR1 is SQVTM, CDR2 ANQGSEA. CDR3 bases: TGCAGCGTTCAGGACTCTGGAAACACCATATATTTT. This translates into CSVQDSGNTIYF.

The rearrangement uses TRBV7-9 and TRBJ2-3; TRBD1 might be the D (6 bases). V was trimmed by 6 bases and J by 5 bases, leaving 9 bases between them. Germline V gene data show CDR1 as SEHNR and CDR2 as FQNEAQ (reference sequence). This CDR3 is 12 amino acids long. The CDR3 is CASRGRGDTQYF. CDR3 sequence (DNA): TGTGCCAGCAGGGGCAGGGGAGATACGCAGTATTTT.

For this clonotype: This could be a read error, since a much larger clone is one nucleotide away. The chain is built from TRBV5-1 and TRBJ2-1, with 8 bases matching TRBD1. Germline CDR1 SGHRS, CDR2 YFSETQ. The CDR3 contains 15 residues. The CDR3 coding sequence is TGCGCCAACAGCTTACCGGGACAGGCCAACAATGAGCAGTTCTTC. Its protein product is CANSLPGQANNEQFF.

CDR3 nucleotide sequence: TGTGCCAGCAGCAAACGGGGGGACATCTCCTACGAGCAGTACTTC. Protein sequence: CASSKRGDISYEQYF. This chain links TRBV21-1 with TRBJ2-7; the D call of TRBD1 is as the table states it, not checked on the DNA. TRBV21-1 is a documented pseudogene. The CDR3 runs 15 residues.

The V gene is TRBV12-3 or TRBV12-4, the J gene TRBJ1-2, with a possible D match to TRBD1 (5 bases). The germline V and J ends were trimmed by 4 bases and 8 bases, with 17 bases remaining between them. The CDR3 is 14 amino acids. The CDR3 DNA sequence: TGTGCCAGCAGTTCGATCGGGGGATCGGTCGGCTACACCTTC. Translated, it gives CASSSIGGSVGYTF.

This chain connects TRBV18 to TRBJ2-7; D unresolved. This CDR3 comprises 13 residues. Between the trimmed V and J ends, which lost 0 bases and 5 bases, there was a span of 8 bases. In germline, CDR1 is KGHSH, CDR2 LQKENI. Here the CDR3 DNA reads TGTGCCAGCTCACCACCAGGCCGGGACGAGCAGTACTTC. This translates into CASSPPGRDEQYF. Based on the CDR3 plus reference TRBV18 and TRBJ2-7, the full variable domain is NAGVMQNPRHLVRRRGQEARLRCSPMKGHSHVYWYRQLPEEGLKFMVYLQKENIIDESGMPKERFSAEFPKEGPSILRIQQVVRGDSAAYFCASSPPGRDEQYFGPGTRLTVT.

V is TRBV12-3 or TRBV12-4 and J is TRBJ2-7, with TRBD2 identical over 12 bases. V gave up 6 bases and J gave up 7 bases; unmatched junction bases: 7. CDR3 length: 14 residues. CDR3 DNA: TGTGCCAGCAGGACTAGCGGGGGATACAATGAGCAGTACTTC. It yields the protein CASRTSGGYNEQYF.

Concerning this clonotype itself: A much larger clonotype is one base distant, so this may be a read error. The genes are TRBV4-2 and TRBJ2-3; the D gene is possibly TRBD2 (5 bases). This CDR3 spans 15 amino acids. V lost 0 bases and J lost 4, with 11 bases in between. Germline V gene lookup returns CDR1 LGHNA and CDR2 YNFKEQ. This chain's CDR3 is CASSQDRGIADTQYF. Written as DNA, the CDR3 is TGTGCCAGCAGCCAAGATCGGGGAATCGCAGATACGCAGTATTTT.